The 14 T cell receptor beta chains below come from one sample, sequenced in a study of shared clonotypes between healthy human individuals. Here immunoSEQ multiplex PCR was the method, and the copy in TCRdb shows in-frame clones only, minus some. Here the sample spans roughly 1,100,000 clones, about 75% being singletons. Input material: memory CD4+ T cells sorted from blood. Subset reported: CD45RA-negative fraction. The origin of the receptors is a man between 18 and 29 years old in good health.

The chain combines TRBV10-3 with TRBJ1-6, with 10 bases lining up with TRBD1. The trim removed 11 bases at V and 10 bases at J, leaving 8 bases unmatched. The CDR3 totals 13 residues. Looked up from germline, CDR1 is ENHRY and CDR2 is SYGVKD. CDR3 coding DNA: TGTGCCGGGGGACAGGGGAAGGAATCACCCCTCCACTTT. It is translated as CAGGQGKESPLHF.

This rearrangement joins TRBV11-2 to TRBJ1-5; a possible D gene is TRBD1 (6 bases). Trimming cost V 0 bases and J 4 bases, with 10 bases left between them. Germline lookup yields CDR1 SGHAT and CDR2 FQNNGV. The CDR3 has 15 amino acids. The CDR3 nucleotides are TGTGCCAGCAGCTTAGACACAGGGAATAATCAGCCCCAGCATTTT. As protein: CASSLDTGNNQPQHF.

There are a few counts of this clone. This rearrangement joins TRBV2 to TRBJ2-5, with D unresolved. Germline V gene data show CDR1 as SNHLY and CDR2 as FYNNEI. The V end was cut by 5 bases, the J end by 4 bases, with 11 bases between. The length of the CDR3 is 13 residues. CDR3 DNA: TGTGCCAGCAGTTTCCGGACGGGAGAGACCCAGTACTTC. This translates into CASSFRTGETQYF.

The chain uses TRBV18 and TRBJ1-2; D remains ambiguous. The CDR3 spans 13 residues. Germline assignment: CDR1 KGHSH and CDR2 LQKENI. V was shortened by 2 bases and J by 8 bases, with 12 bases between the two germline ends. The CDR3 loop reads CASSPEVAGGYTF. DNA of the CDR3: TGTGCCAGCTCACCAGAAGTAGCTGGGGGCTACACCTTC.

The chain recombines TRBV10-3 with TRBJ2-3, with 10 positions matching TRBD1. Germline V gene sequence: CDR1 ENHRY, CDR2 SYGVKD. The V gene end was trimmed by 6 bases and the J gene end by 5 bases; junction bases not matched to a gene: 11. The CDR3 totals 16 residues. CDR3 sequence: CAISATGTGERDTQYF. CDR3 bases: TGTGCCATCAGCGCGACCGGGACAGGGGAGAGAGATACGCAGTATTTT.

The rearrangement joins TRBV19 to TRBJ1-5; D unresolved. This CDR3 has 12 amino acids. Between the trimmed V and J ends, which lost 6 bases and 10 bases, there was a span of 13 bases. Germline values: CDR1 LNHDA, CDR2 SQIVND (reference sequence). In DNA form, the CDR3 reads TGTGCCAGTAGGGACGAACCGCAACCCCAGCATTTT. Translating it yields CASRDEPQPQHF.

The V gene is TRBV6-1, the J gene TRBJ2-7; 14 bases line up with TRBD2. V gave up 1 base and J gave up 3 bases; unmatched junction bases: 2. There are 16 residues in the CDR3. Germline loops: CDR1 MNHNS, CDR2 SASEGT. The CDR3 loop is CASSEGTSGRFYEQYF. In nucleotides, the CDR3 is TGTGCCAGCAGTGAAGGGACTAGCGGGAGGTTCTACGAGCAGTACTTC.

CDR3 sequence reads: CASSQGYSSGNTIYF. The CDR3, as DNA: TGTGCCAGCAGCCAGGGCTACAGCTCTGGAAACACCATATATTTT. This chain links TRBV6-5 with TRBJ1-3; weak D call: TRBD1 (5 bases). The CDR3 covers 15 residues. V lost 6 bases to trimming and J lost 0 bases, with 12 bases between them. Germline V gene sequence: CDR1 MNHEY, CDR2 SVGAGI.

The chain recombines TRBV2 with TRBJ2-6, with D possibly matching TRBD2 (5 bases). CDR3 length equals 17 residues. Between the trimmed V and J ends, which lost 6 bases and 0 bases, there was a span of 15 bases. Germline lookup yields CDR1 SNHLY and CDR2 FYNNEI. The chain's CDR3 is CASREEAAFSGANVLTF. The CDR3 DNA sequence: TGTGCCAGCAGGGAGGAAGCGGCCTTCTCTGGGGCCAACGTCCTGACTTTC.

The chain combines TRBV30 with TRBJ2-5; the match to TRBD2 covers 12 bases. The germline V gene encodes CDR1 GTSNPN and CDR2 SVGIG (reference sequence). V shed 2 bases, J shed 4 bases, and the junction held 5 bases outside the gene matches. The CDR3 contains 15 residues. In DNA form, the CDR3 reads TGTGCCTGGAGTCGACTAGCGGGAGCAAGAGAGACCCAGTACTTC. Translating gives CAWSRLAGARETQYF.

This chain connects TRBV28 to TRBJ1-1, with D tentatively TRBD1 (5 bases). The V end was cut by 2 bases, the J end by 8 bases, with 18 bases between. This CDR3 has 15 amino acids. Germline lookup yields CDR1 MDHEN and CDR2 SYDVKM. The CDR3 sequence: CASSLNRRDIREAFF. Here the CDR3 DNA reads TGTGCCAGCAGTTTAAACAGGAGAGACATAAGAGAAGCTTTCTTT.

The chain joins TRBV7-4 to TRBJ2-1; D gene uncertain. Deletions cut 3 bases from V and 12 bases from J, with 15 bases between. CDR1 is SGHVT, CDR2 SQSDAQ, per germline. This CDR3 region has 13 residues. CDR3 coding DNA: TGTGCCAGCAGCTTGCACGGCCCGGATGTGCAGTTCTTC. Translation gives CASSLHGPDVQFF.

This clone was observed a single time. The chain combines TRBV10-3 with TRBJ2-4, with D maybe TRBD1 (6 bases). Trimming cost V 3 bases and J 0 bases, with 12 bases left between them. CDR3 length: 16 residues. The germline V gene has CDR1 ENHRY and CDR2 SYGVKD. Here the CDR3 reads CAISEGGIIAKNIQYF. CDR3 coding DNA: TGTGCCATCAGTGAAGGGGGTATAATAGCCAAAAACATTCAGTACTTC.

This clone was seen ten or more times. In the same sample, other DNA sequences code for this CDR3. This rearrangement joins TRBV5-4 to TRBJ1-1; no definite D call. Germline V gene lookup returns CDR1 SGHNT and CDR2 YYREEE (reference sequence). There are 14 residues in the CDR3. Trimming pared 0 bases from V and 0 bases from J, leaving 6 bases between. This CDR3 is CASSLDPMNTEAFF. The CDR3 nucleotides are TGTGCCAGCAGCTTGGACCCTATGAACACTGAAGCTTTCTTT.